These 18 T cell receptor beta chains came from one sample sequenced in a study of cytomegalovirus exposure and HLA in healthy donors. Researchers ran the PCR with 60 Vbeta and 13 Jbeta primers. Generated by immunoSEQ multiplex PCR, the TCRdb table keeps only in-frame clones and is missing some. The repertoire includes more than 65,000 clones, under 85% of them detected once, and 11% sits in the top ten. The source material was PBMCs. These receptors were obtained from a woman aged 55 to 70 in good health and CMV-seropositive.

The rearrangement links TRBV6-1 to TRBJ1-2, with no clear D. This CDR3 comprises 13 residues. V was cut by 6 bases and J by 6 bases, with 14 bases left in between. Germline V gene sequence: CDR1 MNHNS, CDR2 SASEGT. The CDR3: CASRENPKDGYTF. The CDR3 region has the DNA TGTGCCAGCAGGGAGAATCCGAAGGATGGCTACACCTTC.

V and J are TRBV10-2 and TRBJ1-1, with a tentative D call TRBD1 (5 bases). Trimming pared 2 bases from V and 4 bases from J, leaving 8 bases between. The V gene's germline CDR1 is WSHSY and CDR2 SAAADI. The length of the CDR3 is 13 residues. CDR3 nucleotide sequence: TGCGCCAGCAGTGAGAGGGGAACCACTGAAGCTTTCTTT. Protein product: CASSERGTTEAFF.

As to this clone: An end of the junction does not agree with germline; a read error may underlie this. The gene calls are TRBV7-9 and TRBJ1-1; D perhaps matches TRBD1 (6 bases). This CDR3 has 12 amino acids. Germline CDR1 reads SEHNR; CDR2 reads FQNEAQ (reference sequence). The CDR3 bases are TGTTCCAGCAGCCAGAGGGGGACTGAAGCTTTCTTT. Translated: CSSSQRGTEAFF.

The genes are TRBV30 and TRBJ2-5; 10 nucleotides line up with TRBD1. The CDR3 has 15 residues. The J segment lost 4 bases and the V segment lost 4 bases, leaving 9 bases of the junction unmatched. Germline V CDR1 and CDR2: GTSNPN, SVGIG (reference sequence). CDR3 nucleotide sequence: TGTGCCTGGAAAACCGGGACAGGGGATTCAGAGACCCAGTACTTC. The encoded protein is CAWKTGTGDSETQYF.

In this sample, this clone turned up a few times. The chain is built from TRBV2 and TRBJ2-3; TRBD2 matches at 10 bases. This CDR3 region has 13 residues. The germline gives CDR1 SNHLY, CDR2 FYNNEI. V gave up 7 bases and J gave up 6 bases; unmatched junction bases: 4. CDR3 region: CASKAGGPDTQYF. Written as DNA, the CDR3 is TGTGCCAGCAAAGCGGGAGGGCCGGATACGCAGTATTTT.

The genes are TRBV5-1 and TRBJ2-7; the D gene is possibly TRBD1 (5 bases). Trimming removed 4 bases at V and 5 bases at J, with 10 bases between. Germline assignment: CDR1 SGHRS and CDR2 YFSETQ. The CDR3 is made up of 12 amino acids. CDR3 DNA sequence: TGCGCCAGCAGCCCAGGGTTGGACGAGCAGTACTTC. This codes for CASSPGLDEQYF.

This chain joins TRBV5-1 and TRBJ2-2; 8 nucleotides agree with TRBD1. J was trimmed by 5 bases and V by 3 bases; bases with no gene match: 9. CDR1 is SGHRS and CDR2 is YFSETQ in the germline V gene. The CDR3 is 16 residues long. The CDR3 region has the DNA TGCGCCAGCAGCTCCGGACAGGGAAGTCGGACCGGGGAGCTGTTTTTT. Encoded protein: CASSSGQGSRTGELFF.

V usage is TRBV5-1 and J usage is TRBJ2-5; D might be TRBD1 (5 bases). V was clipped by 0 bases and J by 5 bases, with 11 bases between them. The CDR3 has 14 residues. Looked up from germline, CDR1 is SGHRS and CDR2 is YFSETQ. CDR3 bases: TGCGCCAGCAGCTTGGTAGGGGCAGTGGAGACCCAGTACTTC. It yields the protein CASSLVGAVETQYF.

This chain connects TRBV27 to TRBJ1-2; D call uncertain. Trimming removed 2 bases at V and 4 bases at J, with 14 bases between. CDR1 and CDR2 from the germline V gene are MNHEY and SMNVEV (reference sequence). The CDR3 consists of 15 residues. The CDR3 here is CASSLRPDYAYGYTF. CDR3 sequence (DNA): TGTGCCAGCAGTTTACGGCCCGACTATGCCTATGGCTACACCTTC.

The chain links TRBV2 to TRBJ2-1, with 13 bases matching TRBD2. The CDR3 is made up of 15 amino acids. Germline V CDR1 and CDR2: SNHLY, FYNNEI. With V trimmed by 4 bases and J by 6 bases, 3 bases remained unmatched. CDR3 nucleotide sequence: TGTGCCAGCAGTGGACTAGCGGGGGGTGGCAATGAGCAGTTCTTC. This encodes CASSGLAGGGNEQFF.

The chain links TRBV5-1 to TRBJ1-2; 7 nucleotides line up with TRBD1. CDR3 length: 15 amino acids. The ends lost 0 bases at V and 2 bases at J; junction bases unmatched: 4. The germline V gene encodes CDR1 SGHRS and CDR2 YFSETQ. The CDR3 region is CASSLVIGGNYGYTF. The CDR3, as DNA: TGCGCCAGCAGCTTGGTTATAGGGGGCAACTATGGCTACACCTTC.

The V call is TRBV5-1, the J call TRBJ2-3; the D is unclear. CDR3 size: 15 residues. CDR1 and CDR2 (germline): SGHRS, YFSETQ. The V end lost 4 bases, the J end lost 1 base, and 13 bases lay between the germline ends. CDR3 protein: CASSPRLPRTDTQYF. CDR3 coding DNA: TGCGCCAGCAGCCCTCGACTTCCCCGCACAGATACGCAGTATTTT.

As regards this clone: A junction boundary mismatches the germline segment, possibly from a read error. This chain joins TRBV2 and TRBJ1-5; 8 positions match TRBD1. The CDR3 runs 16 residues. Per the germline V gene, CDR1 is SNHLY and CDR2 is FYNNEI. The CDR3 DNA sequence: TGTGCCAGCGCGTTACAACAGGGGGGTTCGGGTCAGCCCCAGCCTTTT. Translated, it gives CASALQQGGSGQPQPF.

CDR3 loop: CASSQAPRTLRNEKLFF. CDR3 DNA: TGCGCCAGCAGCCAAGCACCCAGGACACTACGAAATGAAAAACTGTTTTTT. The chain carries TRBV4-1 and TRBJ1-4; maybe TRBD1 (5 bases). V lost 1 base and J 5 bases, leaving 17 bases between the germline ends. The CDR3 is 17 residues long. Germline V CDR1 and CDR2: MGHRA, YSYEKL.

Here the CDR3 DNA reads TGTGCCAGCTCACCACTCAAAGGGGTTTCGGACTATGGCTACACCTTC. Translating it yields CASSPLKGVSDYGYTF. The chain couples TRBV18 to TRBJ1-2, with D perhaps matching TRBD1 (5 bases). This CDR3 has 16 amino acids. CDR1 and CDR2 from the germline V gene are KGHSH and LQKENI. Trimming shortened V by 1 base and J by 3 bases, and 15 bases separated the two germline ends.

The chain joins TRBV5-1 to TRBJ2-7, with 7 nucleotides matching TRBD1. V was pared by 2 bases and J by 3 bases, with 8 bases of the junction left unmatched. From germline, CDR1 is SGHRS and CDR2 YFSETQ. The CDR3 covers 15 residues. CDR3 in amino acids: CASSLTPGQNYEQYF. The DNA for the CDR3 is TGCGCCAGCAGCTTAACCCCGGGACAGAACTACGAGCAGTACTTC.

V and J are TRBV27 and TRBJ2-1, with D possibly TRBD2 on 6 matching bases. Germline values: CDR1 MNHEY, CDR2 SMNVEV (reference sequence). Trimming pared 2 bases from V and 2 bases from J, leaving 10 bases between. This CDR3 comprises 15 residues. The CDR3 sequence is CASSLVLAPYNEQFF. The CDR3 region has the DNA TGTGCCAGCAGTTTAGTACTAGCACCCTACAATGAGCAGTTCTTC.

The genes are TRBV2 and TRBJ1-2, with D hard to call. Trimming cost V 4 bases and J 6 bases, with 18 bases left between them. This CDR3 region has 15 residues. Germline loops: CDR1 SNHLY, CDR2 FYNNEI. The DNA of the CDR3 is TGTGCCAGCAGTGGAAACGCGGCCCTACGAGATGGCTACACCTTC. Its translation is CASSGNAALRDGYTF.